Detailed here is one TCR beta chain. How the authors handled the data: Nucleated cell number was recorded as an estimate derived from reference gene primer amplification. Assay: immunoSEQ multiplex PCR; the TCRdb copy retains only in-frame clones and omits some. V, J and clone size reflect that table, while D and trimming were determined from the DNA. Of about 480,000 clones detected, roughly 90% appear once; the ten largest clones hold 1.5% to 2%. This sample was included in a study of blood T cell repertoires in COVID-19. Study-level information: The United States, Italy and Spain provided the acute and convalescent COVID-19 samples. PBMCs, B-cell-depleted T cells, or T cells provided the cDNA or gDNA that made up the material.

Clinical history reported by participants formed the basis on which cohorts were assigned. The CDR3 loop spans 14 amino acids. Germline V gives CDR1 SGDLS, CDR2 YYNGEE. V was clipped by 4 bases and J by 5 bases; unmatched bases: 8. The receptor comes from a woman in her thirties or forties who had recovered from COVID-19. The sequenced sample was PBMCs or T cells enriched from blood (not recorded which). The V call is TRBV9, the J call TRBJ2-5; 7 bases match TRBD1. The CDR3 loop reads CASSSHGQAETQYF. In nucleotides, the CDR3 is TGTGCCAGCAGCTCTCATGGACAGGCGGAGACCCAGTACTTC.